One and the same sample provided the 8 T cell receptor beta chains below, sequenced in a study of blood T cells in healthy people across ages. A second PCR, run for about 6 to 11 cycles, used a sample-barcoded 5' primer plus a J-beta primer mix. One entry per CDR3 protein, called by TCRdb with MiXCR from the 5' RACE reads. This sample has around 500,000 distinct CDR3 sequences; under 55% occur once, and the top ten carry around 24%. What was sequenced was blood. The receptor set was obtained from an elderly man in good health.

This clonotype has more than one count but fewer than ten. This chain joins TRBV10-3 and TRBJ2-3, with TRBD2 identical over 16 bases. Germline V gives CDR1 ENHRY, CDR2 SYGVKD. The V and J ends lost 6 bases and 0 bases, in that order; junction bases with no gene match: 3. The CDR3 extends over 17 amino acids. The CDR3, as DNA: TGTGCCATCAGCGGGACTAGCGGGAGGGCTAGCACAGATACGCAGTATTTT. Protein: CAISGTSGRASTDTQYF.

V and J are TRBV20-1 and TRBJ2-1, with D uncertain. The germline V and J ends were trimmed by 4 bases and 0 bases, with 10 bases remaining between them. Germline CDR1 is DFQATT and CDR2 is SNEGSKA (reference sequence). The CDR3 contains 14 residues. The CDR3 nucleotides are TGCAGTGCTACCCCAGTGGACTCCTACAATGAGCAGTTCTTC. Amino acid sequence: CSATPVDSYNEQFF.

This chain links TRBV7-9 with TRBJ1-1; D is possibly TRBD1 (5 bases). Germline V lookup: CDR1 SEHNR, CDR2 FQNEAQ (reference sequence). This CDR3 contains 17 residues. V was cut by 2 bases and J by 1 base, with 17 bases left in between. CDR3 region: CASSLPPTGRKNTEAFF. CDR3 in DNA: TGTGCCAGCAGCTTACCCCCTACGGGACGGAAGAACACTGAAGCTTTCTTT.

This clonotype was detected a few times. The rearrangement links TRBV28 to TRBJ2-7; either TRBD1 or TRBD2 may fit D (6 bases each). The V end lost 6 bases, the J end lost 4 bases, and 16 bases lay between the germline ends. The CDR3 is 14 amino acids. The germline V gene has CDR1 MDHEN and CDR2 SYDVKM. The CDR3 DNA is TGTGCCAGCAGCCAAGTCCAGGGGAGGTACGAGCAGTACTTC. The encoded protein is CASSQVQGRYEQYF.

This clonotype was seen many times. The chain joins TRBV6-6 to TRBJ1-5; 7 nucleotides match TRBD1. The trim removed 11 bases at V and 5 bases at J, leaving 9 bases unmatched. The CDR3 extends over 13 amino acids. Germline assignment: CDR1 MNHNY and CDR2 SVGAGI (reference sequence). CDR3 bases: TGTGCCGTGTCACAGGGGTTCGATCAGCCCCAGCATTTT. This translates into CAVSQGFDQPQHF.

This clonotype came up a few times. The V and J genes are TRBV20-1 and TRBJ2-1, with D possibly called TRBD1 or TRBD2 (5 bases each). The germline gives CDR1 DFQATT, CDR2 SNEGSKA (reference sequence). V shed 6 bases and J shed 10 bases, with 16 bases lying between them. This CDR3 region has 12 residues. The DNA for the CDR3 is TGCAGTGCCCCCCACCGGGACGTCGAGCAGTTCTTC. Amino acids: CSAPHRDVEQFF.

CDR3: CASSQDRYGGAPQHF. The CDR3 nucleotides are TGTGCCAGCAGCCAAGATCGGTACGGTGGGGCGCCCCAGCATTTT. The chain uses TRBV3-1 and TRBJ1-5; possible D gene TRBD1, 5 bases. This CDR3 has 15 residues. With 0 bases removed from V and 9 bases from J, the gap between germline ends came to 15 bases. Germline-derived CDR1 and CDR2 are LGHDT and YNNKEL (reference sequence). The full variable domain, completed using reference TRBV3-1 and TRBJ1-5, is DTAVSQTPKYLVTQMGNDKSIKCEQNLGHDTMYWYKQDSKKFLKIMFSYNNKELIINETVPNRFSPKSPDKAHLNLHINSLELGDSAVYFCASSQDRYGGAPQHFGDGTRLSIL.

V and J are TRBV29-1 and TRBJ2-7; the D is unclear. V shed 6 bases and J shed 7 bases, with 16 bases lying between them. This CDR3 spans 12 amino acids. Germline V CDR1 and CDR2: SQVTM, ANQGSEA. In DNA, the CDR3 is TGCAGCGTCTTGTCCTCCTACAATGAGCAGTACTTC. It yields the protein CSVLSSYNEQYF.